The next 5 T cell receptor beta chains were all read from a single sample in a study of CD8 T cells in Susac syndrome. The RNA, about 0.5 to 1 ug, was put through reverse transcription using random hexamers. TCRdb re-called the immunoSEQ multiplex PCR reads with MiXCR, one entry per CDR3 protein. This sample has under 150,000 distinct CDR3 sequences, with about 94% found just once. The sequenced sample consisted of CD8+ T cells from PBMCs. The receptors come from a human donor in good health.

The chain is built from TRBV9 and TRBJ2-7; D is perhaps TRBD1 or TRBD2 (5 bases each). Trimming left V 0 bases short and J 3 bases short, with 13 bases between. Germline CDR1 reads SGDLS; CDR2 reads YYNGEE. The CDR3 extends over 15 amino acids. CDR3 protein: CASSVGGENYYEQYF. The CDR3 nucleotides are TGTGCCAGCAGCGTAGGAGGGGAAAATTACTACGAGCAGTACTTC.

V and J are TRBV12-3 or TRBV12-4 and TRBJ2-3; 11 nucleotides line up with TRBD2. J lost 6 bases, V lost 6 bases, and 8 bases had no gene match. This CDR3 has 15 residues. The CDR3 reads CASSPTSGRQDTQYF. CDR3 bases: TGTGCCAGCAGCCCTACTAGCGGGAGACAGGATACGCAGTATTTT.

The gene calls are TRBV9 and TRBJ2-5; 7 bases align to TRBD1. CDR1 is SGDLS and CDR2 is YYNGEE in the germline V gene. Germline trimming cut 3 bases from V and 4 bases from J; bases unmatched to any gene: 9. The CDR3 loop spans 15 amino acids. CDR3 in amino acids: CASSGYSDRPETQYF. The DNA of the CDR3 is TGTGCCAGCAGCGGTTACTCGGACAGGCCAGAGACCCAGTACTTC.

In its sample, this clonotype was seen once. This chain uses TRBV20-1 with TRBJ2-1; TRBD2 matches 10 bases. The CDR3 sequence is 15 residues long. The J segment lost 6 bases and the V segment lost 4 bases, leaving 9 bases of the junction unmatched. The germline V gene has CDR1 DFQATT and CDR2 SNEGSKA (reference sequence). CDR3 in DNA: TGCAGTGCTACGAGCGGGAGGGCCCTATTCAATGAGCAGTTCTTC. The encoded protein is CSATSGRALFNEQFF.

The rearrangement joins TRBV28 to TRBJ2-1, with D possibly matching TRBD2 (6 bases). V lost 8 bases to trimming and J lost 10 bases, with 15 bases between them. The germline CDR1 and CDR2 sequences are MDHEN and SYDVKM. This CDR3 contains 12 residues. CDR3 sequence reads: CASAYGGAEQFF. In nucleotides, the CDR3 is TGTGCCAGCGCTTACGGGGGTGCGGAGCAGTTCTTC. Based on the CDR3 plus reference TRBV28 and TRBJ2-1, the full variable domain is DVKVTQSSRYLVKRTGEKVFLECVQDMDHENMFWYRQDPGLGLRLIYFSYDVKMKEKGDIPEGYSVSREKKERFSLILESASTNQTSMYLCASAYGGAEQFFGPGTRLTVL.